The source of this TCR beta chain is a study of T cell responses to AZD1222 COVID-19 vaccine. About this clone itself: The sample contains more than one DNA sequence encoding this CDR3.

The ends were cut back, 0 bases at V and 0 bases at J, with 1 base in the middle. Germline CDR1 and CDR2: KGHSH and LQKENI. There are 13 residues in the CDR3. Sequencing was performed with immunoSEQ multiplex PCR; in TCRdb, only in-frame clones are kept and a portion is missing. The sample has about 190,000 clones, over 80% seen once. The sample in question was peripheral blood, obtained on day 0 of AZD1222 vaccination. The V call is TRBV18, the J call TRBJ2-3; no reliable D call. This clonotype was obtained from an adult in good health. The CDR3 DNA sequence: TGTGCCAGCTCACCACCGAGCACAGATACGCAGTATTTT. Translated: CASSPPSTDTQYF.